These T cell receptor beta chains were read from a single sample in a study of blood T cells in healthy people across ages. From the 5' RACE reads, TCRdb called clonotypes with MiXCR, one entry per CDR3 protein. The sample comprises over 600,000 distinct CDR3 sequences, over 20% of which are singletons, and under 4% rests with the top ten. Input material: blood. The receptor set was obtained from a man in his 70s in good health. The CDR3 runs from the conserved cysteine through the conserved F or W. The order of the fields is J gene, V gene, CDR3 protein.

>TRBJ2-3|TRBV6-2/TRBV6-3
CASSYSRALGRSDTQYF
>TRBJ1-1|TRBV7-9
CASSKGRGLYTEAFF
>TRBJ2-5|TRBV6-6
CASRAGLAGAETQYF
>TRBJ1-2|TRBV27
CASSLFGGENGYTF
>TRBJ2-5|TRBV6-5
CASSYDRNSETQYF
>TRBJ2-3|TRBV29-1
CSVAGTIGSTDTQYF
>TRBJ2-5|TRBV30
CAWSAPGTGNQETQYF
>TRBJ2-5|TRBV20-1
CSARTAQGQETQYF
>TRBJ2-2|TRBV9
CASSPFRTPDTGELFF
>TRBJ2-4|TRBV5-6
CASSLGRTELAKNIQYF
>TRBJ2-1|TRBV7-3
CASSLGGSVHEQFF
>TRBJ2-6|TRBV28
CASKDGSSGANVLTF
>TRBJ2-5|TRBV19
CASSISGGHPETQYF
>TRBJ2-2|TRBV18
CASSLTTLAGNTGELFF
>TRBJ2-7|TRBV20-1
CSTTGRSYEQYF
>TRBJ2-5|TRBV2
CASSSRPETQYF
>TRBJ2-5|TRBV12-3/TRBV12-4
CASSDEQGIRIGETQYF
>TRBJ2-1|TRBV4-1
CASSLTGLVGYNEQFF
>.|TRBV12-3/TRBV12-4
CASSRPKFSGRDEQFF
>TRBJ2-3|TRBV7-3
CASSLMGTSGDTQYF
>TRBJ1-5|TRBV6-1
CASSESGQHNQPQHF
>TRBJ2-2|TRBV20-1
CSARAGGAGTGELFF
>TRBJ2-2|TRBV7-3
CASSLAGERTGELFF
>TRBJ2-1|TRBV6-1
CASSLLHGQFF
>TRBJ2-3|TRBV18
CASSPFDITDTQYF
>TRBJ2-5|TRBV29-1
CSCRTAQETQYF
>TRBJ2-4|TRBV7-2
CASSLGQGVDIQYF
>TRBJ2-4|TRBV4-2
CASSQDEGSGSTNIQYF
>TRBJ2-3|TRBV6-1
CASSEGAWGTDTQYF
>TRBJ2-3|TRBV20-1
CSLGQSTDTQYF
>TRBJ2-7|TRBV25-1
CASSGGDRPYEQYF
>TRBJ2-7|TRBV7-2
CASSLTSVGSYEQYF
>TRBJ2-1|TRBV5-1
CASSFTDPSYNEQFF
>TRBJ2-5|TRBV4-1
CASSQAPVETQYF
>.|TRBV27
CASYHYNEQFF
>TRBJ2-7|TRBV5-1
CASTLMEGYEQYF
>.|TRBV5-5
CASSYSTAVYEQYF
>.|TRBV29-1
CSVKRSPGRDEQFF
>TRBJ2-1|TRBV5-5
CASSSQVRSFF
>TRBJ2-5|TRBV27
CASSSRTGGGETQYF
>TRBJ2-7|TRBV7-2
CASSSGTGVGSSYEQYF
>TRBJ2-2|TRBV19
CASSIRDGSFGELFF
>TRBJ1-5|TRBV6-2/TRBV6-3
CASSDGVGQPQHF
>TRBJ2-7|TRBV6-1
CASSGPGSRAAEQYF
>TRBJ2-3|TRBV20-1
CSARGLRDTDTQYF
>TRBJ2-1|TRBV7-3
CASSTTGTLYNEQFF
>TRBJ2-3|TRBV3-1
CASSQEGSSFGTQYF
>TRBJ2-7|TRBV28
CASSPGTAKSEQYF
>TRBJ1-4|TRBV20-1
CSARDFGAGPNEKLFF
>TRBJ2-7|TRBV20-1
CSARDRETGVYEQYF